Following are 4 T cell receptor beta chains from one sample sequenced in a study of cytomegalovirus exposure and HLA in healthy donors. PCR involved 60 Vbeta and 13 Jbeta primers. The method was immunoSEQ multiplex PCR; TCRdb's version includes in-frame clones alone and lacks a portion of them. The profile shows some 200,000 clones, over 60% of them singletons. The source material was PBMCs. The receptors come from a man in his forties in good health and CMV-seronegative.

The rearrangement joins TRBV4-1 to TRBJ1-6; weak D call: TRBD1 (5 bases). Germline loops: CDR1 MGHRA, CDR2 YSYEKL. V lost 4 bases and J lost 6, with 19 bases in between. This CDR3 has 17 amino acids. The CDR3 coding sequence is TGCGCCAGCAGCCCAGCCGGGGGATCCCTCACTAATTCACCCCTCCACTTT. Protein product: CASSPAGGSLTNSPLHF.

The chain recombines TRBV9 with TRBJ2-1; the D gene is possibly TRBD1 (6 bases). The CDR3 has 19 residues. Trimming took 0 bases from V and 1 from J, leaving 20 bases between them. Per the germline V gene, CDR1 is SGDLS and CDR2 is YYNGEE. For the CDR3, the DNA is TGTGCCAGCAGCGTAGAGGGACACGGAGGTTCAATATCCTACAATGAGCAGTTCTTC. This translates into CASSVEGHGGSISYNEQFF.

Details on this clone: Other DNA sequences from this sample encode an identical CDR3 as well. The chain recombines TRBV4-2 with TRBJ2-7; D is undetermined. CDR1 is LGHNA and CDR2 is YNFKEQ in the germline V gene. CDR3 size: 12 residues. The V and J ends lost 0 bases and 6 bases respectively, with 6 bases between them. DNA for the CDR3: TGTGCCAGCAGCCAAGATTCCCGCGAGCAGTACTTC. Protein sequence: CASSQDSREQYF.

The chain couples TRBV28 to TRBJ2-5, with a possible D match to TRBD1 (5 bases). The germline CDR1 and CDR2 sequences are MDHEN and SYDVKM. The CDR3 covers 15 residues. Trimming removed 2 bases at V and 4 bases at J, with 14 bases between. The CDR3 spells CASSLLGVRGETQYF. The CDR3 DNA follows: TGTGCCAGCAGTTTACTAGGGGTTCGAGGAGAGACCCAGTACTTC.